This T cell receptor (beta chain) appears in the sequencing data of a study of T cell responses to AZD1222 COVID-19 vaccine (dated by TCRdb to 2020 to 2023). For the study in its entirety: TCR sequencing covered 233 trial participants: roughly 200 given two doses of AZD1222 and around 26 given two doses of MenACWY control vaccine. Trial participants were enrolled by age into subgroups of 18-55, 56-69 and 70-plus years, and approximately 150, 30 and 60 TCR-sequenced participants, respectively, were included in these subgroups.

This specimen's time point label, per the study, means: about 28 days (+/-7) after the second vaccine dose. AZD1222 recipients whose second dose came at about 4 weeks and those whose second dose came at about 12 weeks were combined into one group, since spike-specific TCR depth and breadth did not differ between the two schedules. Samples from vaccinated people were obtained from the UK trials COV001 and COV002, which included a single-blind randomized controlled phase 2/3 trial of AZD1222 (ChAdOx1 nCoV-19) in healthy adults. Trial participant PBMC samples were collected at day 0 and day 28 after the second dose for TCRbeta chain sequencing. On this clone: The antigen this receptor binds is unknown. Qualities for individual bases were not recorded, and no much larger clone is one base off.

The CDR3 regions of human TCRbeta chains were subjected to immunosequencing. In the source study's methods: Repertoire TCRs were matched against a reference library of SARS-CoV-2-specific TCRs generated with the MIRA antigen-specificity platform. Breadth was defined as the fraction of unique TCRs that were SARS-CoV-2-associated, and depth was defined as the fraction of total T cells that were SARS-CoV-2-associated. Using the MIRA data, each spike-specific TCR was assigned both to the spike region to which the TCR was reactive and to a CD4 or CD8 class. Log10-transformed breadth and depth values were compared by one-way ANOVA with Sidak's multiple comparisons tests. The table was pulled from immuneACCESS by TCRdb, which kept in-frame rearrangements only. Such tables lose some clones; where checked, under half of the loss comes from unresolved V genes, and the rest has no known cause. That table gives V, J and clone size, and the DNA gave D and trimming. Present in this sample are about 89,000 clones, 89% of which were seen just once. Jointly, the top ten make up just over 5.5% of the sample.

The germline V gene encodes CDR1 SGHRS and CDR2 YFSETQ. Spanning cysteine to phenylalanine, the CDR3 consists of 13 amino acids. Only CDR3 DNA remains: 39 bases, in frame from the first base. The trim is 3 bases for V and 8 bases for J, with a gap of 12 bases between the germline ends. Results and caveats for the whole study, not just this receptor: The 56-69-year group was small, and its depth increase did not reach significance, likely because of low power. Most participants were white British and females outnumbered males, and the authors suggested that clonal diversity may have been underestimated. Reportedly, close to half of the unique spike-specific TCRs recognized epitopes lying outside the regions that are mutated in the B.1.351 and B.1.1.7 variants. CD4 TCRs associated with the vaccine covered the entire spike protein, and the dominant responses were in regions 160-218 and 743-854. After two AZD1222 doses, both the breadth and the depth of spike-specific TCRs were significantly higher than at day 0 and than in MenACWY recipients. Only 5 to 7 AZD1222 recipients were SARS-CoV-2 seropositive at baseline, limiting conclusions about previously exposed vaccinees. No day 14 peak-response samples were available, so repertoires were characterized only after the peak T cell response.

The specimen comprised peripheral blood, sampled 28 days after the second AZD1222 dose. This TCR came from an adult who received the AZD1222 COVID-19 vaccine. The sequence joins TRBV5-1 to TRBJ1-3, with no confidently assigned D gene. At the DNA level, the sequence is TGCGCCAGCAGCTCTCTTGAGTCGGACACCATATATTTT. Its protein product is CASSSLESDTIYF. With the portions outside the CDR3 filled from the reference TRBV5-1 and TRBJ1-3 genes, the complete variable region becomes KAGVTQTPRYLIKTRGQQVTLSCSPISGHRSVSWYQQTPGQGLQFLFEYFSETQRNKGNFPGRFSGRQFSNSRSEMNVSTLELGDSALYLCASSSLESDTIYFGEGSWLTVV.